Following are 10 T cell receptor beta chains from one sample sequenced in a study of lymphopenia after photon versus proton radiotherapy. The protocol was immunoSEQ multiplex PCR, while the TCRdb copy is restricted to in-frame clones and leaves out a portion. Here the sample spans some 20,000 clones, 85% to 95% being singletons. Sequencing used peripheral blood, obtained from a patient treated with photon-based radiotherapy. The source is a man in his sixties with pancreatic cancer.

The chain combines TRBV7-9 with TRBJ2-5, with 7 bases that match TRBD1. Germline V CDR1 and CDR2: SEHNR, FQNEAQ (reference sequence). The CDR3 loop spans 16 amino acids. Trimming took 2 bases from V and 5 from J; bases not matched to a gene: 11. The CDR3 loop reads CASSLTLLGQRETQYF. CDR3 DNA: TGTGCCAGCAGCTTAACCCTTCTGGGACAGCGGGAGACCCAGTACTTC.

CDR3 sequence: CASTTSTREKLFF. Written as DNA, the CDR3 is TGTGCCAGCACAACCTCAACGCGGGAAAAACTGTTTTTT. The chain links TRBV11-2 to TRBJ1-4; D gene ambiguous. Trimming took off 7 bases at V and 8 bases at J, with 14 bases between the two ends. Germline assignment: CDR1 SGHAT and CDR2 FQNNGV. The CDR3 extends over 13 amino acids.

This chain joins TRBV30 and TRBJ1-2; D is ambiguous. V was pared by 0 bases and J by 8 bases, with 10 bases between. Germline V gene sequence: CDR1 GTSNPN, CDR2 SVGIG (reference sequence). This CDR3 comprises 12 residues. The CDR3 bases are TGTGCCTGGAGTGTAGGTCAGTGGGGCTACACCTTC. This sequence encodes CAWSVGQWGYTF.

V and J are TRBV10-3 and TRBJ2-3; 7 bases fit TRBD2. V shed 5 bases, J shed 5 bases, and the junction held 10 bases outside the gene matches. Looked up from germline, CDR1 is ENHRY and CDR2 is SYGVKD. This CDR3 is 15 amino acids long. The CDR3 region has the DNA TGTGCCATCAGTACAAGCGGGACGGCTGGAGATACGCAGTATTTT. Translation gives CAISTSGTAGDTQYF.

The chain is built from TRBV4-1 and TRBJ1-4, with 9 bases fitting TRBD1. CDR1 and CDR2 from the germline V gene are MGHRA and YSYEKL. The CDR3 sequence is 15 residues long. Unmatched junction bases numbered 3, after V lost 1 base and J lost 6 bases. CDR3 loop: CASSQGRDRDEKLFF. For the CDR3, the DNA is TGCGCCAGCAGCCAAGGACGGGACAGGGATGAAAAACTGTTTTTT.

The V and J genes are TRBV4-3 and TRBJ2-7; D remains ambiguous. The CDR3 is made up of 15 amino acids. V was trimmed by 0 bases and J by 3 bases, leaving 12 bases between them. Germline V gives CDR1 LGHNA, CDR2 YSLEER. The CDR3 region is CASSQDENGYYEQYF. CDR3 sequence (DNA): TGCGCCAGCAGCCAAGATGAGAACGGTTACTACGAGCAGTACTTC.

This sequence joins TRBV18 and TRBJ2-6, with D unclear. CDR3 length equals 18 residues. The V gene's germline CDR1 is KGHSH and CDR2 LQKENI. Trimming shortened V by 0 bases and J by 0 bases, and 12 bases separated the two germline ends. The CDR3 loop reads CASSPPGGTYSGANVLTF. The CDR3 DNA reads TGTGCCAGCTCACCACCGGGCGGCACCTACTCTGGGGCCAACGTCCTGACTTTC. Full variable domain (remainder filled in from reference TRBV18 and TRBJ2-6): NAGVMQNPRHLVRRRGQEARLRCSPMKGHSHVYWYRQLPEEGLKFMVYLQKENIIDESGMPKERFSAEFPKEGPSILRIQQVVRGDSAAYFCASSPPGGTYSGANVLTFGAGSRLTVL.

The chain is built from TRBV18 and TRBJ1-6; possibly TRBD1 for D (5 bases). The V gene's germline CDR1 is KGHSH and CDR2 LQKENI. Trimming removed 5 bases from V and 2 bases from J, with 7 bases in between. The length of the CDR3 is 14 residues. CDR3 nucleotide sequence: TGTGCCAGCTCAGCGGGACCCTATAATTCACCCCTCCACTTT. It yields the protein CASSAGPYNSPLHF.

The rearrangement joins TRBV20-1 to TRBJ2-3; no reliable D call. V lost 5 bases to trimming and J lost 4 bases, with 7 bases between them. Per germline, CDR1 DFQATT and CDR2 SNEGSKA (reference sequence). The CDR3 sequence is 11 residues long. The CDR3 loop reads CSAHLSDTQYF. The CDR3 nucleotides read TGCAGTGCTCACCTCTCAGATACGCAGTATTTT.

The V and J genes are TRBV2 and TRBJ2-5; 8 bases map to TRBD2. CDR3 length: 14 amino acids. V was clipped by 4 bases and J by 3 bases; unmatched bases: 4. CDR1 is SNHLY, CDR2 FYNNEI, per germline. The CDR3 DNA reads as TGTGCCAGCAGTGTCGGGGGGGCGGAAGAGACCCAGTACTTC. Its translation: CASSVGGAEETQYF. The full variable domain, its missing parts supplied by reference TRBV2 and TRBJ2-5, is EPEVTQTPSHQVTQMGQEVILRCVPISNHLYFYWYRQILGQKVEFLVSFYNNEISEKSEIFDDQFSVERPDGSNFTLKIRSTKLEDSAMYFCASSVGGAEETQYFGPGTRLLVL.